A selection of T cell receptor beta chains follows, all from one sample in a study of CD8 T cells in ankylosing spondylitis. TCRdb re-derived calls from the 5' RACE reads in MiXCR, one entry per CDR3 protein. The repertoire holds 200,000 to 250,000 distinct CDR3 sequences, with approximately 11% as singletons. The specimen sequenced was blood, either unsorted or a sorted T cell fraction (not recorded which). These receptors were collected from a male donor with ankylosing spondylitis or in good health (not recorded which). Each CDR3 is given with its conserved first and last residue. Fields, in order: J gene, V gene, CDR3 length, CDR3 protein.

J: TRBJ2-7; V: TRBV7-9; length: 15; CDR3: CASSLRDALPHEQYF
J: TRBJ2-1; V: TRBV11-2; length: 17; CDR3: CASNPGFRTGGRLTQFF
J: TRBJ2-5; V: TRBV3-1; length: 11; CDR3: CASRQKETQYF
J: TRBJ2-3; V: TRBV20-1; length: 14; CDR3: CSARRRGLTDTQYF
J: TRBJ1-5; V: TRBV20-1; length: 15; CDR3: CSASLIGAINQPQHF
J: TRBJ2-7; V: TRBV5-1; length: 17; CDR3: CASSLATASGRAYEQYF
J: TRBJ2-5; V: TRBV5-1; length: 12; CDR3: CASSLEQETQYF
J: TRBJ2-1; V: TRBV7-9; length: 17; CDR3: CASTLGLLAGPYNEQFF
J: TRBJ1-2; V: TRBV2; length: 13; CDR3: CASRSGATYGYTF
J: TRBJ1-1; V: TRBV18; length: 14; CDR3: CASSPAGGGTEAFF
J: TRBJ1-4; V: TRBV4-1; length: 15; CDR3: CASSQPDRGNEKLFF
J: TRBJ2-3; V: TRBV5-5; length: 15; CDR3: CASSLNGENLDTQYF